This T cell receptor beta chain was retrieved from a study of blood T cell repertoires in COVID-19 (dated by TCRdb to 2018 to 2021). Regarding the research as a whole: Samples from collaborators originated in the United States, Italy and Spain and spanned both the acute and convalescent phases of COVID-19. The prospective study material was composed of cDNA or gDNA derived from T cells, B-cell-depleted T cells, or PBMCs. Deeply sampled blood TCRbeta repertoires from subjects exposed to, actively infected with, or recovered from COVID-19 were included in the dataset. A freely available public database, intended as a resource for researchers studying the immune response to SARS-CoV-2, is where the repertoires were released. The samples were drawn from two sources: the first 160 participants of the ongoing ImmuneRACE study, and 1,200 or so subjects contributed by 6 global collaborators. Sample metadata almost always included a de-identified subject ID, COVID-19 status, age in years and sex. Where available, HLA class I and class II types were obtained from metadata supplied by the sample provider rather than from assay-based typing. The research as a whole found: How much clinical and demographic metadata was included differed by source and by participant, and the metadata was provided uncurated.

Each collaborating institution followed its own protocols to collect whole blood in K2EDTA tubes. For TCRbeta analysis, collaborators shipped samples in one of three forms: frozen whole blood, isolated PBMCs, or DNA extracted from either of those sample types. CDR1 and CDR2, looked up from the germline V gene (reference sequence), are GTSNPN and SVGIG. Taken from cysteine to phenylalanine, the CDR3 has 16 residues. Only the CDR3 region is kept as DNA, spanning 48 bases read in frame from base 1. Between the V and J ends, shortened by 0 bases and 4 bases respectively, the junction contains 18 bases. TCRbeta CDR3 regions were amplified from genomic DNA using the immunoSEQ Assay, a bias-controlled multiplex PCR. The study's processing was this. The number of nucleated cells in each sample was estimated from the amplification of reference gene primers within the assay. To quantify the absolute abundance of each unique TCRbeta CDR3 rearrangement, sequence reads were collapsed and filtered. For each sample, productive Simpson clonality was calculated as the square root of Simpson's diversity index over productive rearrangements. What TCRdb holds here is the immuneACCESS table cut down to in-frame rearrangements. Part of the clones is not present; checked against another copy, under half of the missing clones reflect an unresolved V gene, and the others are unexplained. The DNA gave D and trimming, while V, J and clone size come from that table. Within this sample are roughly 700,000 clones, with about 87% of them counted one time only. The biggest ten clones account for roughly 0.25% of the sample.

This clone was seen a single time. It has no known antigen specificity. The sample holds no much larger clone one base away, and base qualities are not on file. The chain is assembled from TRBV30 and TRBJ1-2, and perhaps TRBD1 as D gene, on 5 matching bases. This TCR was recovered from a woman younger than 30 with acute or convalescent COVID-19. What was sequenced was peripheral blood. The CDR3 reads CAWSVRVVKGPYGYTF. Read as DNA, the sequence is TGTGCCTGGAGTGTACGGGTGGTAAAGGGGCCCTATGGCTACACCTTC.